These 24 T cell receptor beta chains share one sample of origin, sequenced in a study of cytomegalovirus exposure and HLA in healthy donors. This PCR relied on a set of 60 Vbeta primers and 13 Jbeta primers. TCRdb's table, derived via immunoSEQ multiplex PCR, lists solely in-frame clones and lacks some. This sample's table has around 140,000 clones. The sequenced sample consisted of PBMCs. The receptors stem from a woman under 30 in good health and CMV-seronegative.

Notes on this clone: The junction differs from germline at one of its ends, possibly a read error. CDR3 protein: CASSLKDLTGNCGYTF. The CDR3 DNA sequence: TGTGCCAGCAGTCTGAAAGATTTGACAGGGAACTGTGGCTACACCTTC. The chain couples TRBV2 to TRBJ1-2; 7 bases fit TRBD1. The CDR3 runs to 16 residues. From germline, CDR1 is SNHLY and CDR2 FYNNEI.

The J gene is TRBJ2-3, the V gene TRBV5-1; TRBD2 agrees at 10 bases. The CDR3 loop spans 16 amino acids. Losses at the gene ends were 1 base for V and 4 bases for J; bases not matched to a gene: 6. The germline V gene encodes CDR1 SGHRS and CDR2 YFSETQ. The CDR3 nucleotides read TGCGCCAGCAGCTTGAGAGCGGGAGGGGGCTCAGATACGCAGTATTTT. Protein: CASSLRAGGGSDTQYF.

This chain joins TRBV6-5 and TRBJ1-6; 8 nucleotides align to TRBD1. Trimming removed 0 bases from V and 10 bases from J; junction bases left unmatched: 5. CDR3 size: 15 residues. Germline V gene data show CDR1 as MNHEY and CDR2 as SVGAGI. Here the CDR3 reads CASSYSSGGLSPLHF. CDR3 bases: TGTGCCAGCAGTTACTCATCAGGGGGCCTCTCACCCCTCCACTTT.

The V and J genes are TRBV5-1 and TRBJ2-7; TRBD2 is a possible D gene (6 bases). V lost 3 bases, J lost 5 bases, and 18 bases lay in between. The CDR3 runs 15 residues. Germline CDR1 reads SGHRS; CDR2 reads YFSETQ. The CDR3 sequence is CASSWRGREYDEQYF. CDR3 bases: TGCGCCAGCAGCTGGAGGGGACGGGAGTATGACGAGCAGTACTTC.

The chain links TRBV5-1 to TRBJ1-1, with a possible D match to TRBD1 (6 bases). V lost 4 bases and J 4 bases, leaving 14 bases between the germline ends. The germline CDR1 and CDR2 sequences are SGHRS and YFSETQ. The length of the CDR3 is 14 residues. The CDR3 sequence is CASSPQGMGTEAFF. The CDR3 coding sequence is TGCGCCAGCAGCCCACAGGGAATGGGCACTGAAGCTTTCTTT.

The chain is built from TRBV11-3 and TRBJ2-2; 9 nucleotides line up with TRBD1. CDR1 and CDR2 (germline): SGHNT, YENEEA. Trimming cost V 5 bases and J 4 bases; bases outside gene matches: 14. This CDR3 has 18 amino acids. CDR3 in amino acids: CASSRRGTQGAGTGELFF. Written as DNA, the CDR3 is TGTGCCAGCAGCCGGAGGGGCACACAGGGGGCGGGCACCGGGGAGCTGTTTTTT.

This sequence joins TRBV30 and TRBJ2-2, with unresolved D. The CDR3 is made up of 14 amino acids. Germline V gene sequence: CDR1 GTSNPN, CDR2 SVGIG (reference sequence). The V gene lost 1 base and the J gene lost 4 bases, with 10 bases spanning the gap. This chain's CDR3 is CAWSARLGTGELFF. Here the CDR3 DNA reads TGTGCCTGGAGTGCTAGACTCGGCACCGGGGAGCTGTTTTTT.

The chain joins TRBV2 to TRBJ2-3, with 8 positions matching TRBD2. There are 15 residues in the CDR3. In germline, CDR1 is SNHLY, CDR2 FYNNEI. The V and J ends lost 2 bases and 8 bases, in that order; junction bases with no gene match: 9. The CDR3 sequence is CASSESRRAGGTQYF. The CDR3 DNA sequence: TGTGCCAGCAGTGAAAGTCGCAGGGCGGGGGGTACGCAGTATTTT.

This rearrangement joins TRBV12-5 to TRBJ2-3; possible D gene TRBD2, 6 bases. The CDR3 is 17 residues long. Trimming removed 3 bases at V and 2 bases at J, with 18 bases between. From germline, CDR1 is LGHNT and CDR2 FRNRAP. CDR3 sequence: CASGFDSETRTTDTQYF. CDR3 DNA: TGTGCTAGTGGTTTCGACTCAGAGACTAGAACCACAGATACGCAGTATTTT.

Remarks on this clone: The junction departs from the called germline gene at one end, perhaps through a read error. This chain joins TRBV13 and TRBJ1-1; D remains ambiguous. This CDR3 has 12 residues. The V gene's germline CDR1 is PRHDT and CDR2 FYEKMQ (reference sequence). CDR3 residues: CASSLGGRSPFF. The CDR3 DNA follows: TGTGCCAGCAGCTTAGGGGGCCGGTCCCCCTTTTTT.

The CDR3 loop is CASGRTGADTQYF. CDR3 DNA: TGTGCCAGCGGACGGACTGGGGCAGATACGCAGTATTTT. V gene TRBV18 combines with J gene TRBJ2-3; possibly TRBD2 for D (5 bases). V gave up 8 bases and J gave up 4 bases, with 13 bases separating them. The CDR3 covers 13 residues. Germline V gives CDR1 KGHSH, CDR2 LQKENI.

The chain carries TRBV6-4 and TRBJ2-5; D is undetermined. The CDR3 has 13 residues. Trimming shortened V by 3 bases and J by 5 bases, and 10 bases separated the two germline ends. CDR1 and CDR2 from the germline V gene are MRHNA and SNTAGT. The CDR3 DNA sequence: TGTGCCAGCAGTGAGAGTAGATGGGAGACCCAGTACTTC. Its protein is CASSESRWETQYF.

This rearrangement joins TRBV9 to TRBJ1-4, with a tentative D call TRBD1 (5 bases). The CDR3 loop spans 14 amino acids. The germline V gene has CDR1 SGDLS and CDR2 YYNGEE. V was cut by 4 bases and J by 7 bases, with 14 bases left in between. In nucleotides, the CDR3 is TGTGCCAGCAGCTCATTGGGGGGATTTGAAAAACTGTTTTTT. Residues: CASSSLGGFEKLFF.

The chain joins TRBV21-1 to TRBJ2-7; the table's D call of TRBD2 was not tested on the DNA. TRBV21-1 is a known pseudogene. There are 18 residues in the CDR3. The DNA of the CDR3 is TGTGCCAGCAGCTCTGCAATTGTCCGGGAATACTTAGTTCGCGAGCAGTACTTC. Protein product: CASSSAIVREYLVREQYF.

The rearrangement joins TRBV5-5 to TRBJ2-2; 10 bases align to TRBD1. Trimming at V came to 5 bases and at J to 5 bases, leaving 3 bases not matched to a gene. Germline assignment: CDR1 SGHKS and CDR2 YYEKEE (reference sequence). This CDR3 has 14 residues. The CDR3 DNA sequence: TGTGCCAGCAGGCCGGGACAGGGGACCGGGGAGCTGTTTTTT. Its protein is CASRPGQGTGELFF.

This chain uses TRBV4-2 with TRBJ2-3, with 8 bases aligning to TRBD2. The V segment lost 1 base and the J segment 4 bases; nucleotides outside the gene matches: 7. This CDR3 contains 16 residues. Germline assignment: CDR1 LGHNA and CDR2 YNFKEQ. The CDR3 region is CASSQVTAGDADTQYF. The DNA for the CDR3 is TGTGCCAGCAGCCAAGTAACAGCGGGAGATGCAGATACGCAGTATTTT.

This chain links TRBV7-6 with TRBJ2-2; 14 positions agree with TRBD2. Germline CDR1 is SGHVS and CDR2 is FNYEAQ. The ends lost 5 bases at V and 5 bases at J; junction bases unmatched: 4. This CDR3 spans 16 amino acids. The CDR3 nucleotides read TGTGCCAGCAGCCCGGGACTAGCGGGAGTTACCGGGGAGCTGTTTTTT. Translation: CASSPGLAGVTGELFF.

The chain carries TRBV5-6 and TRBJ2-3, with TRBD2 matching over 13 bases. Germline V gene lookup returns CDR1 SGHDT and CDR2 YYEEEE. The CDR3 runs 16 residues. Trimming cost V 1 base and J 7 bases; bases outside gene matches: 6. CDR3 nucleotides: TGTGCCAGCAGCTTGTTGGGACTAGCGGGATTCAATACGCAGTATTTT. It yields the protein CASSLLGLAGFNTQYF.

This chain uses TRBV4-2 with TRBJ2-3, with D hard to call. The CDR3 length is 14 residues. The germline V gene has CDR1 LGHNA and CDR2 YNFKEQ. Trimming stripped 0 bases from V and 2 bases from J, with 6 bases between. This CDR3 reads CASSQEIDTDTQYF. The CDR3 bases are TGTGCCAGCAGCCAAGAAATAGACACAGATACGCAGTATTTT.

CDR3 amino acids: CASSLEGIYNSPLHF. In nucleotides, the CDR3 is TGTGCCAGCAGCTTGGAGGGGATCTATAATTCACCCCTCCACTTT. The V and J genes are TRBV5-4 and TRBJ1-6, with TRBD1 as a possible D gene (5 bases). With 0 bases removed from V and 3 bases from J, the gap between germline ends came to 7 bases. Germline CDR1 and CDR2: SGHNT and YYREEE (reference sequence). This CDR3 is 15 amino acids long.

The genes are TRBV6-1 and TRBJ1-2; 7 bases match TRBD1. CDR3 length: 15 residues. The V gene's germline CDR1 is MNHNS and CDR2 SASEGT. J was trimmed by 2 bases and V by 4 bases; bases with no gene match: 7. Here the CDR3 DNA reads TGTGCCAGCAGTGCATCGACAGGGTGGAACTATGGCTACACCTTC. Translating gives CASSASTGWNYGYTF.

Here the CDR3 reads CAWKAPWLAGKETQYF. CDR3 in DNA: TGTGCCTGGAAGGCACCGTGGCTAGCGGGAAAAGAGACCCAGTACTTC. V gene TRBV30 combines with J gene TRBJ2-5; TRBD2 matches at 9 bases. V lost 4 bases, J lost 3 bases, and 12 bases stayed unmatched. CDR1 is GTSNPN, CDR2 SVGIG, per germline (reference sequence). The CDR3 contains 16 residues.

The rearrangement links TRBV6-1 to TRBJ2-7; no reliable D call. Trimming removed 6 bases from V and 11 bases from J, with 14 bases in between. CDR1 and CDR2 (germline): MNHNS, SASEGT. The length of the CDR3 is 11 residues. CDR3 sequence (DNA): TGTGCCAGCAGCGACACCCCTGCGAAGTACTTC. It encodes CASSDTPAKYF.

This rearrangement joins TRBV5-6 to TRBJ2-7; D may be TRBD2 (6 bases). The CDR3 is 15 amino acids. Germline CDR1 is SGHDT and CDR2 is YYEEEE. The ends were cut back, 3 bases at V and 6 bases at J, with 19 bases in the middle. The CDR3 nucleotides are TGTGCCAGCAGCTGGACCGGGACTGTGGGGTCCGAGCAGTACTTC. This translates into CASSWTGTVGSEQYF.